Below, 26 T cell receptor beta chains from the same sample are listed, as sequenced in a study of blood T cell repertoires in COVID-19. Clones were sequenced by immunoSEQ multiplex PCR, and TCRdb holds only the in-frame ones, with some missing. The sample shows 400,000 or so clones, 75% to 90% of them seen only once. Sequenced material: PBMCs or T cells enriched from blood (not recorded which). The receptors were gathered from a man aged 25 to 45 who had recovered from COVID-19.

The rearrangement joins TRBV24-1 to TRBJ1-4, with 9 positions matching TRBD1. V was pared by 4 bases and J by 5 bases, with 4 bases of the junction left unmatched. Germline V gene sequence: CDR1 KGHDR, CDR2 SFDVKD. CDR3 length: 15 residues. As DNA, the CDR3 is TGTGCCACCAGTGACCCCGGGACAGGGAATGAAAAACTGTTTTTT. It yields the protein CATSDPGTGNEKLFF.

The rearrangement joins TRBV7-9 to TRBJ2-2, with D possibly matching TRBD1 (7 bases). The CDR3 is 15 amino acids. The V gene lost 1 base and the J gene lost 6 bases, with 12 bases spanning the gap. Germline CDR1 and CDR2: SEHNR and FQNEAQ (reference sequence). This CDR3 is CASSLGDREAGELFF. The CDR3, as DNA: TGTGCCAGCAGCTTAGGAGACAGGGAGGCCGGGGAGCTGTTTTTT.

This chain connects TRBV2 to TRBJ1-4; 10 nucleotides line up with TRBD1. Germline V gene sequence: CDR1 SNHLY, CDR2 FYNNEI. There are 14 residues in the CDR3. J was trimmed by 7 bases and V by 6 bases; bases with no gene match: 5. This CDR3 is CASRDRDRGEKLFF. CDR3 in DNA: TGTGCCAGCAGAGACCGGGACAGGGGTGAAAAACTGTTTTTT. Full variable domain (remainder filled in from reference TRBV2 and TRBJ1-4): EPEVTQTPSHQVTQMGQEVILRCVPISNHLYFYWYRQILGQKVEFLVSFYNNEISEKSEIFDDQFSVERPDGSNFTLKIRSTKLEDSAMYFCASRDRDRGEKLFFGSGTQLSVL.

This sequence joins TRBV19 and TRBJ2-7; 8 nucleotides match TRBD2. The V gene end was trimmed by 6 bases and the J gene end by 5 bases; junction bases not matched to a gene: 12. Per the germline V gene, CDR1 is LNHDA and CDR2 is SQIVND (reference sequence). The CDR3 is 15 residues long. CDR3 DNA sequence: TGTGCCAGTAGCAAAAGAAGCGGGAGTATGGACGAGCAGTACTTC. It encodes CASSKRSGSMDEQYF.

V gene TRBV6-2 or TRBV6-3 combines with J gene TRBJ2-7, with D unresolved. CDR1 is MNHEY, CDR2 SVGEGT, per germline. Trimming stripped 6 bases from V and 6 bases from J, with 9 bases between. CDR3 size: 11 residues. The CDR3 DNA reads as TGTGCCAGCAGCCCCCTGTTCGAGCAGTACTTC. This sequence encodes CASSPLFEQYF.

The genes are TRBV19 and TRBJ1-5, with D unclear. Looked up from germline, CDR1 is LNHDA and CDR2 is SQIVND (reference sequence). The CDR3 loop spans 17 amino acids. With 1 base removed from V and 7 bases from J, the gap between germline ends came to 20 bases. The CDR3 region is CASSIGGRKGVDQPQHF. DNA for the CDR3: TGTGCCAGTAGTATAGGAGGACGCAAGGGAGTAGACCAGCCCCAGCATTTT. The variable domain in full, with the rest retrieved from reference TRBV19 and TRBJ1-5, is DGGITQSPKYLFRKEGQNVTLSCEQNLNHDAMYWYRQDPGQGLRLIYYSQIVNDFQKGDIAEGYSVSREKKESFPLTVTSAQKNPTAFYLCASSIGGRKGVDQPQHFGDGTRLSIL.

This rearrangement joins TRBV5-1 to TRBJ2-5; 7 bases are shared with TRBD1. Germline V gene sequence: CDR1 SGHRS, CDR2 YFSETQ. V dropped 4 bases and J dropped 4; count of bases not matched to a gene: 13. This CDR3 region has 16 residues. The CDR3 loop reads CASSESGDRAGETQYF. As DNA, the CDR3 is TGCGCCAGCAGCGAGAGTGGAGACAGGGCGGGAGAGACCCAGTACTTC. The whole variable domain, filled in from reference TRBV5-1 and TRBJ2-5, reads KAGVTQTPRYLIKTRGQQVTLSCSPISGHRSVSWYQQTPGQGLQFLFEYFSETQRNKGNFPGRFSGRQFSNSRSEMNVSTLELGDSALYLCASSESGDRAGETQYFGPGTRLLVL.

The chain combines TRBV12-3 or TRBV12-4 with TRBJ1-2, with D perhaps TRBD1 (5 bases). The CDR3 has 13 amino acids. V lost 5 bases and J 5 bases, leaving 12 bases between the germline ends. CDR3 loop: CASSQTAGYGYTF. DNA of the CDR3: TGTGCCAGCAGTCAGACAGCTGGGTATGGCTACACCTTC.

Notes on this clone: Other nucleotide sequences from this sample produce the same CDR3. The genes are TRBV28 and TRBJ1-2; maybe TRBD1 (6 bases). The germline V gene has CDR1 MDHEN and CDR2 SYDVKM. The CDR3 runs to 12 residues. Between the trimmed V and J ends, which lost 3 bases and 5 bases, there was a span of 7 bases. The CDR3 loop is CASSFGQYGYTF. The CDR3, as DNA: TGTGCCAGCAGTTTTGGACAGTATGGCTACACCTTC.

In this sample, this clone turned up once. The V call is TRBV27, the J call TRBJ2-2, with D tentatively TRBD1 (5 bases). The germline V gene has CDR1 MNHEY and CDR2 SMNVEV (reference sequence). Trimming stripped 6 bases from V and 0 bases from J, with 17 bases between. CDR3 length: 17 residues. The DNA for the CDR3 is TGTGCCAGCAGCCCCTTGACTGACAGAGCGAACACCGGGGAGCTGTTTTTT. Its protein is CASSPLTDRANTGELFF.

This rearrangement joins TRBV29-1 to TRBJ2-7, with 8 positions matching TRBD1. Germline CDR1 and CDR2: SQVTM and ANQGSEA. V dropped 4 bases and J dropped 2; count of bases not matched to a gene: 10. The CDR3 spans 15 residues. The CDR3 DNA reads as TGCAGCGTTGTGGGAATTGGACAGGGTACCTACGAGCAGTACTTC. It specifies CSVVGIGQGTYEQYF.

The chain combines TRBV13 with TRBJ1-2; a possible D gene is TRBD1 (6 bases). The V end lost 3 bases, the J end lost 3 bases, and 17 bases lay between the germline ends. Germline lookup yields CDR1 PRHDT and CDR2 FYEKMQ (reference sequence). This CDR3 contains 16 residues. This chain's CDR3 is CASSLYRVADDYGYTF. The CDR3 nucleotides are TGTGCCAGCAGCTTGTACAGGGTCGCGGACGACTATGGCTACACCTTC.

The V and J genes are TRBV28 and TRBJ1-5; D remains ambiguous. With 9 bases removed from V and 4 bases from J, the gap between germline ends came to 16 bases. The CDR3 sequence is 14 residues long. Germline V gene sequence: CDR1 MDHEN, CDR2 SYDVKM. CDR3 in DNA: TGTGCCAGTGATCAGACAAGTGGTAATCAGCCCCAGCATTTT. It encodes CASDQTSGNQPQHF.

The genes are TRBV10-3 and TRBJ2-1; TRBD2 matches 10 bases. CDR1 and CDR2 (germline): ENHRY, SYGVKD. The CDR3 spans 17 residues. Trimming cost V 0 bases and J 8 bases; bases outside gene matches: 10. As DNA, the CDR3 is TGTGCCATCAGTGAGTCGACGAGGACTAGCGGACGGGATGAGCAGTTCTTC. It specifies CAISESTRTSGRDEQFF.

CDR3 amino acids: CASRGTAGRYTF. CDR3 nucleotide sequence: TGTGCCAGCAGGGGGACAGCTGGACGCTACACCTTC. The chain couples TRBV28 to TRBJ1-2; 7 bases fit TRBD1. The CDR3 has 12 residues. The ends lost 6 bases at V and 9 bases at J; junction bases unmatched: 7. Germline values: CDR1 MDHEN, CDR2 SYDVKM.

This clone was found once. V usage is TRBV11-2 and J usage is TRBJ1-1; D gene ambiguous. Germline assignment: CDR1 SGHAT and CDR2 FQNNGV. This CDR3 spans 14 amino acids. V gave up 1 base and J gave up 6 bases, with 12 bases separating them. CDR3 sequence: CASSLVVYWPEAFF. In DNA form, the CDR3 reads TGTGCCAGCAGCTTAGTGGTGTATTGGCCTGAAGCTTTCTTT.

The chain employs TRBV5-1 and TRBJ1-1, with TRBD1 matching 7 bases. The V gene end was trimmed by 5 bases and the J gene end by 4 bases; junction bases not matched to a gene: 8. Germline V CDR1 and CDR2: SGHRS, YFSETQ. This CDR3 has 14 residues. This CDR3 reads CASRQGNRGTEAFF. Here the CDR3 DNA reads TGCGCCAGCAGACAGGGGAATCGCGGCACTGAAGCTTTCTTT.

The CDR3 sequence: CASGAPGGSNTEAFF. DNA for the CDR3: TGTGCTAGTGGTGCTCCAGGGGGGTCGAACACTGAAGCTTTCTTT. The chain carries TRBV12-5 and TRBJ1-1; 7 bases line up with TRBD1. Germline V gene data show CDR1 as LGHNT and CDR2 as FRNRAP. The CDR3 runs 15 residues. The ends lost 5 bases at V and 1 base at J; junction bases unmatched: 7.

In its sample, this clone was seen once. The V and J genes are TRBV18 and TRBJ1-2; 10 bases agree with TRBD1. CDR1 and CDR2 (germline): KGHSH, LQKENI. The CDR3 runs to 16 residues. V trimming: 3 bases; J trimming: 1 base; junction bases outside the gene matches: 5. The CDR3 DNA reads TGTGCCAGCTCACCCGGGACAGGGGTCTATAACTATGGCTACACCTTC. Protein: CASSPGTGVYNYGYTF.

This chain joins TRBV7-8 and TRBJ1-1; no clear D gene. V lost 5 bases, J lost 6 bases, and 13 bases lay in between. The germline gives CDR1 SGHVS, CDR2 FQNEAQ. There are 13 residues in the CDR3. CDR3 loop: CASSRAGGAEAFF. For the CDR3, the DNA is TGTGCCAGCAGCCGGGCGGGCGGAGCTGAAGCTTTCTTT. The entire variable domain, with the rest obtained from reference TRBV7-8 and TRBJ1-1, is as follows: GAGVSQSPRYKVAKRGQDVALRCDPISGHVSLFWYQQALGQGPEFLTYFQNEAQLDKSGLPSDRFFAERPEGSVSTLKIQRTQQEDSAVYLCASSRAGGAEAFFGQGTRLTVV.

The sample holds a few counts of this clone. The chain employs TRBV27 and TRBJ1-4, with a weak D call TRBD1 (6 bases). V lost 1 base and J lost 6, with 9 bases in between. The CDR3 totals 14 residues. CDR1 and CDR2 from the germline V gene are MNHEY and SMNVEV (reference sequence). The chain's CDR3 is CASSLWGQDEKLFF. CDR3 DNA: TGTGCCAGCAGTTTATGGGGGCAGGATGAAAAACTGTTTTTT.

The chain employs TRBV7-7 and TRBJ2-1, with TRBD2 identical over 9 bases. Germline V CDR1 and CDR2: SSHAT, FNYEAQ (reference sequence). After removal of 5 bases from V and 3 bases from J, the junction contained 5 bases not matched to a gene. This CDR3 has 15 amino acids. CDR3 sequence reads: CASSRAGGIYNEQFF. CDR3 nucleotides: TGTGCCAGCAGCCGGGCGGGAGGGATCTACAATGAGCAGTTCTTC.

CDR3 nucleotides: TGTGCCAGCTCACCACTGGGCGGGACTGGCGGGTCAGATACGCAGTATTTT. Translated: CASSPLGGTGGSDTQYF. V is TRBV18 and J is TRBJ2-3; possibly TRBD2 for D (6 bases). Between the trimmed V and J ends, which lost 1 base and 4 bases, there was a span of 18 bases. Germline V gene data show CDR1 as KGHSH and CDR2 as LQKENI. The CDR3 sequence is 17 residues long.

The rearrangement links TRBV24-1 to TRBJ2-1; 11 bases align to TRBD2. The junction had 4 bases not matched to a gene; V was cut back by 6 bases and J by 4 bases. Per the germline V gene, CDR1 is KGHDR and CDR2 is SFDVKD. CDR3 size: 15 residues. For the CDR3, the DNA is TGTGCCACCAGTCAAACTAGCGGGAGATACAATGAGCAGTTCTTC. This sequence encodes CATSQTSGRYNEQFF.

The chain joins TRBV7-3 to TRBJ2-2, with D unresolved. This CDR3 is 15 amino acids long. Germline V CDR1 and CDR2: SGHTA, FQGTGA. V was shortened by 1 base and J by 5 bases, with 11 bases between the two germline ends. The CDR3 sequence: CASSLSPVRTGELFF. In nucleotides, the CDR3 is TGTGCCAGCAGCTTAAGTCCGGTGCGGACCGGGGAGCTGTTTTTT.

The chain has TRBV5-1 and TRBJ1-5; D might be TRBD1 (6 bases). Trimming took off 4 bases at V and 6 bases at J, with 11 bases between the two ends. The CDR3 consists of 13 residues. Germline V lookup: CDR1 SGHRS, CDR2 YFSETQ. DNA of the CDR3: TGCGCCAGCAGCCCGGACAGTCTTCAGCCCCAGCATTTT. Translation: CASSPDSLQPQHF.